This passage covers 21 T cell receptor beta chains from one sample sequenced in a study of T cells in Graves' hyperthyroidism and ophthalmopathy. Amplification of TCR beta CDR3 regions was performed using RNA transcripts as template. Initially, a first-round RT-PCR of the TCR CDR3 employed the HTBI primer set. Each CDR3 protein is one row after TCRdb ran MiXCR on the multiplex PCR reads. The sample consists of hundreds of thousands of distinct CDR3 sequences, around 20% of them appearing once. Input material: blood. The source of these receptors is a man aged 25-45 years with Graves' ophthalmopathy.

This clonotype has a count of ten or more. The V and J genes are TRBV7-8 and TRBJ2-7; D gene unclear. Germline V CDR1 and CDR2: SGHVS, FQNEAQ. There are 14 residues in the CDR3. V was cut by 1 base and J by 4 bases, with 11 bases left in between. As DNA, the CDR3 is TGTGCCAGCAGCTTAGGACCGATGGGGTACGAGCAGTACTTC. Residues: CASSLGPMGYEQYF.

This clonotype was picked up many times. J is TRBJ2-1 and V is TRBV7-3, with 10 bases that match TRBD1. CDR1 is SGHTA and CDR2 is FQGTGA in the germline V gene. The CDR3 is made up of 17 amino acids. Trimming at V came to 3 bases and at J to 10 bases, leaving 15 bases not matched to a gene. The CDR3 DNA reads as TGTGCCAGCAGCTTGATATCCGGGACAGGGGCTCTGAGCGAGCAGTTCTTC. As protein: CASSLISGTGALSEQFF.

This CDR3 is CASSSSPGLAAYEQYF. Written as DNA, the CDR3 is TGTGCCAGCAGCTCTAGTCCCGGACTAGCGGCCTACGAGCAGTACTTC. The chain couples TRBV9 to TRBJ2-7; 10 bases align to TRBD2. The CDR3 sequence is 16 residues long. In germline, CDR1 is SGDLS, CDR2 YYNGEE. The ends lost 4 bases at V and 2 bases at J; junction bases unmatched: 9.

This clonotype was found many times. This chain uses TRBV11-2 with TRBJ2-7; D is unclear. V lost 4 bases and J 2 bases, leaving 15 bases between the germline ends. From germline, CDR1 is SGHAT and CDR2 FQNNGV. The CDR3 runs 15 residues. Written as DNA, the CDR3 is TGTGCCAGCAGCTCCCGGGTACTGGGTCCCTACGAGCAGTACTTC. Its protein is CASSSRVLGPYEQYF.

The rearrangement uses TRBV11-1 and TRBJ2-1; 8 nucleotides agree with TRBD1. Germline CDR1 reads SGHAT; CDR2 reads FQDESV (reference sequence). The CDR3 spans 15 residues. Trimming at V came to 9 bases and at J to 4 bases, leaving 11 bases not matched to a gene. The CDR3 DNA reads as TGTGCCAGTAGACTCGACAGGGGTGGATACAATGAGCAGTTCTTC. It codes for CASRLDRGGYNEQFF.

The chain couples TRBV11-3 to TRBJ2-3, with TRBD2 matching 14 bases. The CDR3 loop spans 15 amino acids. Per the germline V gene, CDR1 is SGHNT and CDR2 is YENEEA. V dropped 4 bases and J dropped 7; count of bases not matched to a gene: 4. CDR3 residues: CASSSGLAGGHTQYF. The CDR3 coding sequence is TGTGCCAGCAGCTCCGGACTAGCGGGAGGTCATACGCAGTATTTT.

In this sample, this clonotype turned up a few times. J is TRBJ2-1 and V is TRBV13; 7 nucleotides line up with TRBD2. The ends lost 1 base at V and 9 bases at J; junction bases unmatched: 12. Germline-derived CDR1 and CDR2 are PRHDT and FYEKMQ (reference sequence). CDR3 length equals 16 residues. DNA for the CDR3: TGTGCCAGCAGCTTAGTTGGCGGGAGATCCGGGGGTGAGCAGTTCTTC. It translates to CASSLVGGRSGGEQFF.

This CDR3 is CASSLQGGAPPLHF. The CDR3, as DNA: TGTGCCAGCAGTCTACAAGGGGGGGCCCCCCCCCTCCACTTT. The rearrangement uses TRBV28 and TRBJ1-6; possible D gene TRBD1, 6 bases. Germline loops: CDR1 MDHEN, CDR2 SYDVKM. There are 14 residues in the CDR3. Deletions cut 5 bases from V and 13 bases from J, with 18 bases between.

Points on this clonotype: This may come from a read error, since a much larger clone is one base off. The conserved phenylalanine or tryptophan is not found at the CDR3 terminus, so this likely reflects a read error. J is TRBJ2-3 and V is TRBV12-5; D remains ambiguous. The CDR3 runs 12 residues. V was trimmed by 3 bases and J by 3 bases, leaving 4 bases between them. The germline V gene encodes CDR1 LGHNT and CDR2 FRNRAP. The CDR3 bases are TGTGCTAGTGGTTTAGAAACAGATACGCAGTATTCT. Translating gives CASGLETDTQYS.

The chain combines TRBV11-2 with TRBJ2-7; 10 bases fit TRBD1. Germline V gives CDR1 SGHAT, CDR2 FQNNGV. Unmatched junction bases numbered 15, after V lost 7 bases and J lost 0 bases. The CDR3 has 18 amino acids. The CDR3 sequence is CASTLLKGGQGGSYEQYF. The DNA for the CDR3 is TGTGCCAGCACTCTATTAAAGGGAGGACAGGGGGGCTCCTACGAGCAGTACTTC.

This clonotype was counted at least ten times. CDR3 residues: CASSESYSNQPQHF. For the CDR3, the DNA is TGTGCCAGCAGTGAATCTTATAGCAATCAGCCCCAGCATTTT. The rearrangement uses TRBV2 and TRBJ1-5; D is undetermined. CDR3 length: 14 amino acids. V was clipped by 2 bases and J by 0 bases, with 5 bases between them. Germline lookup yields CDR1 SNHLY and CDR2 FYNNEI.

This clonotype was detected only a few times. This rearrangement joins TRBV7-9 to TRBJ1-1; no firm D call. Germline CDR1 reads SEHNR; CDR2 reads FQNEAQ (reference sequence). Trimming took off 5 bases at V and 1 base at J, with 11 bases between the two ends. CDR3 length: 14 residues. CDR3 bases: TGTGCCAGCAGCACTACGCTAGAGAACACTGAAGCTTTCTTT. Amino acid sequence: CASSTTLENTEAFF. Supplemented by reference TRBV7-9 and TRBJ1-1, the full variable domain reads DTGVSQNPRHKITKRGQNVTFRCDPISEHNRLYWYRQTLGQGPEFLTYFQNEAQLEKSRLLSDRFSAERPKGSFSTLEIQRTEQGDSAMYLCASSTTLENTEAFFGQGTRLTVV.

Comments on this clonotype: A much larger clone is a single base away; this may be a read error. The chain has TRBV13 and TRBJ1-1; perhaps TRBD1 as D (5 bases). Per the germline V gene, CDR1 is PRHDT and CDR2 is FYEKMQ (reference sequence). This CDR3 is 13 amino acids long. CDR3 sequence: CTSSSRENTEAFF. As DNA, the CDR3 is TGTACCAGCAGCTCCAGGGAGAACACTGAAGCTTTCTTT.

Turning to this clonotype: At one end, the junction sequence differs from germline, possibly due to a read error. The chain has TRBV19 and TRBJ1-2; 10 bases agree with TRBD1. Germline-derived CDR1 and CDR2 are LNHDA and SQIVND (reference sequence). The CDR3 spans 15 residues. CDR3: CASSLDRGLPYGYTF. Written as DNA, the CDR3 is TGTGCCAGTAGTCTAGACAGGGGGCTTCCCTATGGCTACACCTTC.

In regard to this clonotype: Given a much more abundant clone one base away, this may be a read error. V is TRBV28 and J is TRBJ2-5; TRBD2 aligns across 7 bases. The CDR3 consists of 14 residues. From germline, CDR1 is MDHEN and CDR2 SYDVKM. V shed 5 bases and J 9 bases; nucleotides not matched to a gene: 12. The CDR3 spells CASSGGGTVEAQYF. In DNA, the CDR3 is TGTGCCAGCAGTGGCGGGGGAACGGTCGAGGCCCAGTACTTC.

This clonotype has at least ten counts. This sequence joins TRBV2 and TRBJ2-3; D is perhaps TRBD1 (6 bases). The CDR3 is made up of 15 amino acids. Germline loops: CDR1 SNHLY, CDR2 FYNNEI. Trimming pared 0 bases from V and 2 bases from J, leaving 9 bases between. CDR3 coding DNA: TGTGCCAGCAGTGAAGCGGACAGTTTCACAGATACGCAGTATTTT. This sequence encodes CASSEADSFTDTQYF.

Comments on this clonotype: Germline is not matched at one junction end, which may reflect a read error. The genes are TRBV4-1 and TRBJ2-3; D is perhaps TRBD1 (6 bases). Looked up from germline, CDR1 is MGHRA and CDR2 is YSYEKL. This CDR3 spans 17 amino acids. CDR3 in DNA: TGTGCCAGCAGCCAAGAGACAGGACTTACTTCTGGTGATACGCAGTATTTT. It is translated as CASSQETGLTSGDTQYF.

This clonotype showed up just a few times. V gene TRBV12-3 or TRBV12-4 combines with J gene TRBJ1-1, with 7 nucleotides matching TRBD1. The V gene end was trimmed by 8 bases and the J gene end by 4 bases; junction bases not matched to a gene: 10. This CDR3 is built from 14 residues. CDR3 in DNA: TGTGCCAGCGGTAGGGGGCGCGGTGGCACTGAAGCTTTCTTT. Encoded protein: CASGRGRGGTEAFF.

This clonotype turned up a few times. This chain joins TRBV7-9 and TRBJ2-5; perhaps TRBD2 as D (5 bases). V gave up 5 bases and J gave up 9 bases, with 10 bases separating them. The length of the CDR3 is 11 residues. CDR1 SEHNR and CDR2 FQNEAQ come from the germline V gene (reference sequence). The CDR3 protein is CASSLLEAQYF. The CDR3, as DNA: TGTGCCAGCAGCCTCCTGGAGGCCCAGTACTTC. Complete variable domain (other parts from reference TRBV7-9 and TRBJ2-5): DTGVSQNPRHKITKRGQNVTFRCDPISEHNRLYWYRQTLGQGPEFLTYFQNEAQLEKSRLLSDRFSAERPKGSFSTLEIQRTEQGDSAMYLCASSLLEAQYFGPGTRLLVL.

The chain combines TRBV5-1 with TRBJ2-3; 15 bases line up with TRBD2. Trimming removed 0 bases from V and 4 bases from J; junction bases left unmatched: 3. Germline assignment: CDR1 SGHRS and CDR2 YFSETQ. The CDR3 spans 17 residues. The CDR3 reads CASSLGGLAGGADTQYF. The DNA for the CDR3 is TGCGCCAGCAGCTTGGGGGGACTAGCGGGAGGCGCAGATACGCAGTATTTT.

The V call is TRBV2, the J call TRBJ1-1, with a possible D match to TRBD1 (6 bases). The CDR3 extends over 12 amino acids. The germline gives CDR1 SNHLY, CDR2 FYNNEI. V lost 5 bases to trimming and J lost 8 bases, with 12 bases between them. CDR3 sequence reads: CASSNEGVEAFF. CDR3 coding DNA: TGTGCCAGCAGTAATGAGGGGGTCGAAGCTTTCTTT.